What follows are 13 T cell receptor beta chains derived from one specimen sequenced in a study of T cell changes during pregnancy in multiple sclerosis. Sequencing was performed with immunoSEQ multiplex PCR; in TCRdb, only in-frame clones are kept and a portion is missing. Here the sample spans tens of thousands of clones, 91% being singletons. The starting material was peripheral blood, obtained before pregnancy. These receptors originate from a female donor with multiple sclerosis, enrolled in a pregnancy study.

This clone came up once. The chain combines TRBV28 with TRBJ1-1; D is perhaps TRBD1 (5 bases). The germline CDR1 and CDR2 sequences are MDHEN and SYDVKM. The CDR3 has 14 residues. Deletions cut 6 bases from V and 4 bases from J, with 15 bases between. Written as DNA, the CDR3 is TGTGCCAGCAGCCCGCAGGGAATTACCACTGAAGCTTTCTTT. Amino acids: CASSPQGITTEAFF.

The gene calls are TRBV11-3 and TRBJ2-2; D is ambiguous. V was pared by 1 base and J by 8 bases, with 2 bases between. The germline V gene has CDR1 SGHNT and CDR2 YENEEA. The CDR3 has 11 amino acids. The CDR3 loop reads CASSLAGELFF. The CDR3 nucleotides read TGTGCCAGCAGCTTAGCTGGGGAGCTGTTTTTT.

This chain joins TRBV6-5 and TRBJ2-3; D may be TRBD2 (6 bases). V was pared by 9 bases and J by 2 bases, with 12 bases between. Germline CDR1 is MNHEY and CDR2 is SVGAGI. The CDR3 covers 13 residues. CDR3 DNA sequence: TGTGCCAGGTTCGGGACTTACACAGATACGCAGTATTTT. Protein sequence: CARFGTYTDTQYF.

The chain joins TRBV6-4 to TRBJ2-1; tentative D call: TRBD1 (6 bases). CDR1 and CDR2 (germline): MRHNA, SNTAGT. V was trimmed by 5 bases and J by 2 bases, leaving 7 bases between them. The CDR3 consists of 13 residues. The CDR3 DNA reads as TGTGCCAGCAGTAGGGACACCTACAATGAGCAGTTCTTC. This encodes CASSRDTYNEQFF.

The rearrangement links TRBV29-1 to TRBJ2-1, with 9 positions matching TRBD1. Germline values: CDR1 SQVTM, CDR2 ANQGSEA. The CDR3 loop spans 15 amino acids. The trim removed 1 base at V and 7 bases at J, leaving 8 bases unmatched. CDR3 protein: CSVEAHDRGYNEQFF. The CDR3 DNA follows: TGCAGCGTTGAAGCGCACGACAGGGGGTATAATGAGCAGTTCTTC.

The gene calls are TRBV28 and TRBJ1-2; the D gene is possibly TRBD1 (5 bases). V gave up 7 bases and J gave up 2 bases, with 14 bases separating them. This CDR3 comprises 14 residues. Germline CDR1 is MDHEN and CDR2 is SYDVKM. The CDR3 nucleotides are TGTGCCAGCACCCCAGGGATGGTAAACTATGGCTACACCTTC. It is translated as CASTPGMVNYGYTF.

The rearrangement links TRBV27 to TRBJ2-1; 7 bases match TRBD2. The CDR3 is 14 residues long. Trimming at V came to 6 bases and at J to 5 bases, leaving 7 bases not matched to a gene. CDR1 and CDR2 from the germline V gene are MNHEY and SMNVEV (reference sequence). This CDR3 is CASRLVGGNNEQFF. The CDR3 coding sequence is TGTGCCAGCAGGCTGGTGGGAGGGAACAATGAGCAGTTCTTC.

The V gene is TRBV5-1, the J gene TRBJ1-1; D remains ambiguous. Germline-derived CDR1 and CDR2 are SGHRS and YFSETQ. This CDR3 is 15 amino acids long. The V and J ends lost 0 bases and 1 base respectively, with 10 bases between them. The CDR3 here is CASSLDASKNTEAFF. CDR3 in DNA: TGCGCCAGCAGCTTGGACGCGTCTAAGAACACTGAAGCTTTCTTT.

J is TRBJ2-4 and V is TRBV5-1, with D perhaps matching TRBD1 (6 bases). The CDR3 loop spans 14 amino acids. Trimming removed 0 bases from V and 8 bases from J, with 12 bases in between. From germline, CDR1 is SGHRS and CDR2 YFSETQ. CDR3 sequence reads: CASSLVGAGDIQYF. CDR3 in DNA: TGCGCCAGCAGCTTGGTGGGGGCCGGGGACATTCAGTACTTC.

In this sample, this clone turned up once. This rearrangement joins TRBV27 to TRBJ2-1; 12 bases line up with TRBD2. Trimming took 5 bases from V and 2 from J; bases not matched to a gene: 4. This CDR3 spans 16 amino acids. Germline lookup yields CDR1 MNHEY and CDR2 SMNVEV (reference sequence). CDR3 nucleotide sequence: TGTGCCAGCAGTCTTACTAGCGGGAGGCCCTACAATGAGCAGTTCTTC. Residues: CASSLTSGRPYNEQFF.

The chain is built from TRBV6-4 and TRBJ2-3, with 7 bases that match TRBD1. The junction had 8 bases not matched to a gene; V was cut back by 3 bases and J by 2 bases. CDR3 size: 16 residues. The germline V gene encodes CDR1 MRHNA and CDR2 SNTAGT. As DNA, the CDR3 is TGTGCCAGCAGTGATAGGTGGGACAGAGTCACAGATACGCAGTATTTT. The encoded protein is CASSDRWDRVTDTQYF.

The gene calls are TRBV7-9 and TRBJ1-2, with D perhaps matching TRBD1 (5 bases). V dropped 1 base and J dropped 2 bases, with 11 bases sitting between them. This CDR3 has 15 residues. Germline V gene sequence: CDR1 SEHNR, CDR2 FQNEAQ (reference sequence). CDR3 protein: CASSLDGGVNYGYTF. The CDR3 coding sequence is TGTGCCAGCAGCTTAGACGGGGGAGTGAACTATGGCTACACCTTC.

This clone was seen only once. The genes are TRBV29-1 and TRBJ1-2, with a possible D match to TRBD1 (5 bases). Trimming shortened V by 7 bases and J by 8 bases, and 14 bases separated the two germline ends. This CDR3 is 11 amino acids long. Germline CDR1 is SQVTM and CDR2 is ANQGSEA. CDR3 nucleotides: TGCAGCGCCCGGGACTCGGAGGGCTACACCTTC. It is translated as CSARDSEGYTF.